These 4 T cell receptor beta chains originate from one sample sequenced in a study of T cell responses to AZD1222 COVID-19 vaccine. TCRdb's copy holds only in-frame clones and misses some; the assay was immunoSEQ multiplex PCR. The sample yields 60,000 to 65,000 clones, around 75% seen once. Here the sequenced sample was peripheral blood, taken on day 0 of AZD1222 vaccination. All receptors come from an adult in good health.

The rearrangement joins TRBV25-1 to TRBJ1-1, with TRBD1 matching over 8 bases. CDR1 MGHDK and CDR2 SYGVNS come from the germline V gene. The V segment lost 5 bases and the J segment 3 bases; nucleotides outside the gene matches: 8. The CDR3 is made up of 15 amino acids. The CDR3 DNA follows: TGTGCCAGCAGTTCCCGGACAGGGTGGGACACTGAAGCTTTCTTT. It codes for CASSSRTGWDTEAFF.

This chain joins TRBV19 and TRBJ2-1; D could derive from TRBD1 or TRBD2 (5 bases each). The germline V gene encodes CDR1 LNHDA and CDR2 SQIVND (reference sequence). Trimming removed 3 bases at V and 6 bases at J, with 9 bases between. CDR3 length: 13 amino acids. Written as DNA, the CDR3 is TGTGCCAGTAGTATTGGGGGTGCCAATGAGCAGTTCTTC. Encoded protein: CASSIGGANEQFF.

This rearrangement joins TRBV7-8 to TRBJ2-7; 8 bases align to TRBD2. The J segment lost 0 bases and the V segment lost 0 bases, leaving 10 bases of the junction unmatched. The length of the CDR3 is 18 residues. CDR1 SGHVS and CDR2 FQNEAQ come from the germline V gene. The CDR3 sequence: CASSLAPRGTSFSYEQYF. For the CDR3, the DNA is TGTGCCAGCAGCTTAGCCCCTCGCGGGACTAGTTTCTCCTACGAGCAGTACTTC. Together with reference TRBV7-8 and TRBJ2-7, the CDR3 gives the full variable domain: GAGVSQSPRYKVAKRGQDVALRCDPISGHVSLFWYQQALGQGPEFLTYFQNEAQLDKSGLPSDRFFAERPEGSVSTLKIQRTQQEDSAVYLCASSLAPRGTSFSYEQYFGPGTRLTVT.

The chain joins TRBV5-4 to TRBJ1-2, with a tentative D call TRBD1 (6 bases). The germline CDR1 and CDR2 sequences are SGHNT and YYREEE (reference sequence). V was clipped by 4 bases and J by 8 bases, with 18 bases between them. The CDR3 is made up of 14 amino acids. The CDR3 bases are TGTGCCAGCAGCGCCTCCTCTCAGGGGTACGGCTACACCTTC. Its translation is CASSASSQGYGYTF.